These 2 T cell receptor beta chains were sequenced from one sample in a study of PD-1 blockade in classical Hodgkin lymphoma. Data came from immunoSEQ multiplex PCR; TCRdb stores just in-frame clones and leaves some out. The sample includes roughly 24,000 clones, 70% to 90% of them seen just once. Each of the patients experienced relapse following autologous stem cell transplantation, and their brentuximab vedotin exposure differed. Sequencing used peripheral blood mononuclear cells (PBMCs), obtained before the second cycle of nivolumab. The receptors come from a human donor with classical Hodgkin lymphoma.

The V and J genes are TRBV4-3 and TRBJ1-6; tentatively, D is TRBD1 (5 bases). Germline-derived CDR1 and CDR2 are LGHNA and YSLEER. This CDR3 is 17 amino acids long. Trimming stripped 2 bases from V and 7 bases from J, with 18 bases between. CDR3 in amino acids: CASSQLARGLNNSPLHF. In DNA form, the CDR3 reads TGCGCCAGCAGCCAACTTGCGAGGGGCTTAAACAATTCACCCCTCCACTTT.

The chain combines TRBV28 with TRBJ2-7; D may be TRBD2 (6 bases). Germline CDR1 and CDR2: MDHEN and SYDVKM. The CDR3 runs 16 residues. The V and J ends lost 1 base and 3 bases respectively, with 16 bases between them. The CDR3 sequence: CASSLLRDLWSYEQYF. CDR3 sequence (DNA): TGTGCCAGCAGTTTATTGAGGGACTTGTGGAGCTACGAGCAGTACTTC.